The TCR beta chain under discussion was sequenced for a study of T cell changes during pregnancy in multiple sclerosis. TCRdb's table, derived via immunoSEQ multiplex PCR, lists solely in-frame clones and lacks some. Altogether approximately 60,000 clones are present, 85% to 95% being singletons, with the ten largest covering roughly 3.5%. The source was CD8+ T cells from peripheral blood mononuclear cells, collected in the third trimester of pregnancy. The sequence came from a female donor with multiple sclerosis, enrolled in a pregnancy study.

CDR3 region: CASSHSSGTDTQYF. The DNA of the CDR3 is TGTGCCAGCAGCCATTCGAGCGGCACAGATACGCAGTATTTT. This chain connects TRBV4-2 to TRBJ2-3; D is uncertain. Germline CDR1 reads LGHNA; CDR2 reads YNFKEQ. The germline V and J ends were trimmed by 3 bases and 1 base, with 8 bases remaining between them. CDR3 length equals 14 residues.